The sequence of this T cell receptor beta chain was determined in a study of metastatic and nonmetastatic thyroid tumors (TCRdb year 2020). For context, the study as a whole: Repertoires were compared across peripheral blood and tumor or nodule tissue samples from malignant and benign thyroid patients. What the authors observed across the whole study: TCR beta diversity was reported as significantly higher in malignant tumors than in benign nodules, in both blood and tumor samples.

In the germline V gene, CDR1 corresponds to SQVTM and CDR2 to ANQGSEA. The CDR3 contains 14 residues, cysteine and phenylalanine counted. The CDR3 DNA has 42 bases and is translated from base 1. In regard to this clone: It lacks a known antigen. An end of the junction differs from the germline gene, which may be a read error.

None of the patients had been given any treatment before thyroid surgery. Patient clinical samples collected from about 2012 to 2019 were retrospectively analysed using T-cell receptor beta sequencing. The method behind the library was PCR. Data came from an Illumina HiSeq 4000. High-throughput sequencing was used to profile the CDR3 region of the TCR beta-chain in every patient. The authors' pipeline ran thus. A classifier to discriminate distant-metastatic papillary thyroid cancer patients was built from CDR3 differences across clinicopathological groups. Repertoire diversity was assessed with the Shannon index, and tumor-blood repertoire similarity with the Morisita-Horn index. The public reads were quality trimmed at Q25 with fastp and then assembled into clones with MiXCR by TCRdb, keeping productive beta chains. The V and J calls come from TCRdb's annotation, not from the publication. The sample table holds some 19,000 clones, of which 20% to 30% were seen once. Clones ranked in the top ten supply 3% to 4% of the sample.

The chain joins TRBV29-1 to TRBJ2-5; 7 central nucleotides agree with TRBD1. This TCR came from a male donor with papillary thyroid cancer or a benign thyroid nodule (not recorded which). Some clones in this sample may be carry-over from other donors' samples. The sample comprised blood. The CDR3 has the sequence CSVIRDRGIKTQNF. The sequenced DNA is TGCAGCGTAATCCGGGACAGAGGTATTAAGACCCAGAACTTC.